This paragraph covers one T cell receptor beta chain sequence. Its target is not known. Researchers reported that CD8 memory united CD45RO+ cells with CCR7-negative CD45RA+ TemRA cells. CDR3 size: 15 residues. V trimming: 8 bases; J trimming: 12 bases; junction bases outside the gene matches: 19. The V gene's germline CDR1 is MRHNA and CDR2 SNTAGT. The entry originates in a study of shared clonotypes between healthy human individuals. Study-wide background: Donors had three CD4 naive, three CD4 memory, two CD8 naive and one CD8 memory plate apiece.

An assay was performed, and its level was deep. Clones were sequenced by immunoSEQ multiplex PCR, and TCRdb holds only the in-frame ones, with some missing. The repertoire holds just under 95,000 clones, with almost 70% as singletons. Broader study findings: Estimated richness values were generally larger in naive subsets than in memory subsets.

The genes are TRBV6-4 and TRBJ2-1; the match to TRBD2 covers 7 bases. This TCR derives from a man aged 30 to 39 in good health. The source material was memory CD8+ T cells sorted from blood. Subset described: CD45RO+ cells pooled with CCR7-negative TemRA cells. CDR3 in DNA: TGTGCCAGCTCCCCGGGGACGGGAGGCCCCGAGGGGCAGTTCTTC. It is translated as CASSPGTGGPEGQFF.